This T cell receptor beta chain was identified during a study of cytomegalovirus exposure and HLA in healthy donors. Turning to the study itself: Roughly 80 million unique TCRs from HLA-typed donors made up an early data release.

The study, taken as a whole, reports: Roughly even sequencing depth across donors was the assumption behind the presence/absence analyses. The listing of 150 or so TCR beta chains classed them as cytomegalovirus-associated.

Notes on this clone: Its antigen is unknown.

PCR primers comprised 60 Vbeta and 13 Jbeta primers. This table comes from immunoSEQ multiplex PCR, and its TCRdb copy is limited to in-frame clones, with some not included. The sample contains roughly 160,000 clones, about 85% of which appear only once. Germline CDR1 MDHEN, CDR2 SYDVKM. The CDR3 runs 13 residues. The V gene lost 3 bases and the J gene lost 3 bases, with 8 bases spanning the gap. The chain has TRBV28 and TRBJ2-5; D gene unclear. This TCR derives from a boy under 10 years old in good health and CMV-seronegative. Sequences were obtained from PBMCs. The CDR3 is CASSFVPKETQYF. CDR3 nucleotide sequence: TGTGCCAGCAGTTTTGTTCCAAAAGAGACCCAGTACTTC.